This paragraph reports one T cell receptor (beta chain). The record originates from a study of blood T cell repertoires in COVID-19. Repertoires were generated with immunoSEQ multiplex PCR, while TCRdb's copy carries only in-frame clones and drops some. The table includes about 230,000 clones, roughly 84% detected once. The sequenced material came from peripheral blood. The TCR originated in a man aged 35-49 years with acute or convalescent COVID-19.

The CDR3 reads CASSLAPGQGRDEQFF. CDR3 sequence (DNA): TGCGCCAGCAGCTTGGCTCCGGGACAGGGTAGAGATGAGCAGTTCTTC. The chain is built from TRBV5-1 and TRBJ2-1, with 9 bases matching TRBD1. J was trimmed by 8 bases and V by 0 bases; bases with no gene match: 9. This CDR3 comprises 16 residues. Germline CDR1 is SGHRS and CDR2 is YFSETQ.